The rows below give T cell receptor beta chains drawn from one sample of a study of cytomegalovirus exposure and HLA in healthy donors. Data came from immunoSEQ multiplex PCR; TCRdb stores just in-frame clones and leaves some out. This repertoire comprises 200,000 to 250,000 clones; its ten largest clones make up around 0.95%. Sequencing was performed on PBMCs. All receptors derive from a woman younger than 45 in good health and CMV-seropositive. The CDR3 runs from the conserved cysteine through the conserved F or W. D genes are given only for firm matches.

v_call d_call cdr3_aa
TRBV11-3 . CASSSQGSSGETQYF
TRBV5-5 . CASSSRSYEQYF
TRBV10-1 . CASSVAGNTEAFF
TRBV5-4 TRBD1 CASSLWFEGAQGYTF
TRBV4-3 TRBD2 CASSHVGGDSGRGNTGELFF
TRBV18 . CASSSHTNQPQHF
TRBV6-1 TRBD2 CASSSGGLETQYF
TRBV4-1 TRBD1 CASSQVAGTGIEQYF
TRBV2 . CASSVVRAYGTDTQYF
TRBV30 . CAWCRSGGTEAFF
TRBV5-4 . CASSRGGSGTSYEQYF
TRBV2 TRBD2 CASRLRGVPYNEQFF
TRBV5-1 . CASSLRERYEQYF
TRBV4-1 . CASSQDDRGGDTQYF
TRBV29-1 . CSVTGMNTEAFF
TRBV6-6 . CASSYSGEGGSPLHF